This TCR beta chain was sequenced in a study of blood T cell repertoires in COVID-19. The data were produced by immunoSEQ multiplex PCR, yet TCRdb's version contains in-frame clones alone and is incomplete. The sample holds 250,000 to 300,000 clones; roughly 80% are singletons and the top ten take 5%. This CDR3 is 16 amino acids long. V was clipped by 3 bases and J by 3 bases, with 20 bases between them. Germline CDR1 is SQVTM and CDR2 is ANQGSEA. The receptor's source is a middle-aged man who had been exposed to COVID-19. What was sequenced was PBMCs or T cells enriched from blood (not recorded which). The rearrangement joins TRBV29-1 to TRBJ1-2; D perhaps matches TRBD1 (5 bases). CDR3 coding DNA: TGCAGCGTTGAGTCAGGGCGGTCTTTCTCATACTATGGCTACACCTTC. Protein sequence: CSVESGRSFSYYGYTF. Based on the CDR3 plus reference TRBV29-1 and TRBJ1-2, the full variable domain is SAVISQKPSRDICQRGTSLTIQCQVDSQVTMMFWYRQQPGQSLTLIATANQGSEATYESGFVIDKFPISRPNLTFSTLTVSNMSPEDSSIYLCSVESGRSFSYYGYTFGSGTRLTVV.